The 18 T cell receptor beta chains below were found in one sample sequenced in a study of cytomegalovirus exposure and HLA in healthy donors. PCR employed 60 Vbeta and 13 Jbeta primers. The assay was immunoSEQ multiplex PCR, and TCRdb's table has in-frame clones only and misses some. The table includes some 210,000 clones, 75% to 90% detected once. The sample was PBMCs. The origin of the receptors is a man under 40 in good health and CMV-seronegative.

The chain combines TRBV2 with TRBJ1-1, with TRBD1 as a possible D gene (6 bases). The length of the CDR3 is 14 residues. Trimming cost V 5 bases and J 1 base, with 11 bases left between them. Germline V gene sequence: CDR1 SNHLY, CDR2 FYNNEI. The CDR3 protein is CASSYREKNTEAFF. The CDR3 nucleotides read TGTGCCAGCAGTTACAGGGAAAAGAACACTGAAGCTTTCTTT.

The J gene is TRBJ2-1, the V gene TRBV29-1; 8 positions agree with TRBD2. The J segment lost 1 base and the V segment lost 7 bases, leaving 6 bases of the junction unmatched. Germline assignment: CDR1 SQVTM and CDR2 ANQGSEA. The CDR3 is made up of 14 amino acids. This CDR3 is CSASPSGSYNEQFF. CDR3 coding DNA: TGCAGCGCGTCACCTAGCGGGTCCTACAATGAGCAGTTCTTC.

This chain joins TRBV6-5 and TRBJ2-7; tentatively, D is TRBD1 (5 bases). In germline, CDR1 is MNHEY, CDR2 SVGAGI. V lost 0 bases and J 6 bases, leaving 15 bases between the germline ends. The CDR3 has 15 amino acids. The CDR3 protein is CASSYSTQGRREQYF. CDR3 bases: TGTGCCAGCAGTTACTCGACGCAGGGAAGGCGCGAGCAGTACTTC.

The chain links TRBV7-9 to TRBJ2-7; D is possibly TRBD2 (5 bases). Germline CDR1 is SEHNR and CDR2 is FQNEAQ (reference sequence). This CDR3 spans 15 amino acids. The germline V and J ends were trimmed by 1 base and 3 bases, with 13 bases remaining between them. The CDR3 region is CASSLVVGNDYEQYF. CDR3 coding DNA: TGTGCCAGCAGCTTAGTTGTCGGGAACGACTACGAGCAGTACTTC.

This sequence joins TRBV2 and TRBJ1-2, with 10 bases lining up with TRBD1. This CDR3 has 13 residues. Germline loops: CDR1 SNHLY, CDR2 FYNNEI. V was pared by 10 bases and J by 5 bases, with 7 bases of the junction left unmatched. The CDR3 DNA reads TGTGCCACCGGGGGACAGGGGTTGTATGGCTACACCTTC. Its translation is CATGGQGLYGYTF.

The chain is built from TRBV21-1 and TRBJ2-7; the table's D call TRBD1 went unverified against the DNA. TRBV21-1 is a recognized pseudogene. CDR3 length equals 15 residues. The CDR3 bases are TGTGCCAGCAGCAGTAAAGGCTGGACACGCTACGAGCAGTACTTC. This codes for CASSSKGWTRYEQYF.

This clone was detected only once. V gene TRBV11-1 combines with J gene TRBJ1-1; no definite D call. The CDR3 totals 18 residues. Trimming left V 0 bases short and J 0 bases short, with 17 bases between. CDR1 is SGHAT, CDR2 FQDESV, per germline (reference sequence). CDR3 sequence: CASSLARSQELMNTEAFF. The CDR3 DNA reads as TGTGCCAGCAGCTTAGCGCGAAGTCAAGAACTCATGAACACTGAAGCTTTCTTT.

J is TRBJ1-3 and V is TRBV28; D remains unclear. Germline-derived CDR1 and CDR2 are MDHEN and SYDVKM. CDR3 length: 12 residues. The V and J ends lost 6 bases and 4 bases respectively, with 7 bases between them. This CDR3 reads CASSMLGNTIYF. CDR3 coding DNA: TGTGCCAGCAGCATGTTGGGAAACACCATATATTTT. The variable domain in full, completed from reference TRBV28 and TRBJ1-3, reads DVKVTQSSRYLVKRTGEKVFLECVQDMDHENMFWYRQDPGLGLRLIYFSYDVKMKEKGDIPEGYSVSREKKERFSLILESASTNQTSMYLCASSMLGNTIYFGEGSWLTVV.

About this clone: The junction and the germline gene differ at one end; a read error may be behind it. V gene TRBV7-7 combines with J gene TRBJ2-7; D is possibly TRBD2 (5 bases). The CDR3 spans 13 residues. The germline V gene has CDR1 SSHAT and CDR2 FNYEAQ (reference sequence). CDR3 region: CASSPGIMEEQYF. The CDR3 DNA is TGTGCTAGCAGCCCCGGGATTATGGAAGAGCAGTACTTC.

This chain links TRBV7-2 with TRBJ2-7; 11 nucleotides align to TRBD1. Losses at the gene ends were 0 bases for V and 3 bases for J; bases not matched to a gene: 4. Per germline, CDR1 SGHTA and CDR2 FQGNSA. The CDR3 is 16 amino acids. This CDR3 reads CASSLALGTGGYEQYF. The CDR3 DNA follows: TGTGCCAGCAGCTTAGCCCTCGGGACAGGGGGCTACGAGCAGTACTTC. The complete variable domain, with remaining parts taken from reference TRBV7-2 and TRBJ2-7, reads GAGVSQSPSNKVTEKGKDVELRCDPISGHTALYWYRQSLGQGLEFLIYFQGNSAPDKSGLPSDRFSAERTGGSVSTLTIQRTQQEDSAVYLCASSLALGTGGYEQYFGPGTRLTVT.

The chain recombines TRBV19 with TRBJ2-7, with 10 bases identical to TRBD2. V trimming: 2 bases; J trimming: 0 bases; junction bases outside the gene matches: 16. Germline CDR1 LNHDA, CDR2 SQIVND (reference sequence). This CDR3 has 20 amino acids. For the CDR3, the DNA is TGTGCCAGTAGTATATATAGGGGACTAGCGCTAACAACGGACTCCTACGAGCAGTACTTC. It translates to CASSIYRGLALTTDSYEQYF.

This sequence joins TRBV6-5 and TRBJ1-6; 7 positions match TRBD1. Trimming removed 7 bases from V and 9 bases from J; junction bases left unmatched: 12. The germline gives CDR1 MNHEY, CDR2 SVGAGI. The CDR3 is 15 residues long. The chain's CDR3 is CASTFTGDRTSPLHF. The CDR3 nucleotides are TGTGCCAGCACCTTTACCGGGGACAGAACTTCACCCCTCCACTTT.

The DNA of the CDR3 is TGTGCCAGCAGTTCGACAGGGGGCTTTCACACCGGGGAGCTGTTTTTT. Translating it yields CASSSTGGFHTGELFF. This chain uses TRBV6-5 with TRBJ2-2; 10 positions match TRBD1. Looked up from germline, CDR1 is MNHEY and CDR2 is SVGAGI. CDR3 length: 16 residues. Losses at the gene ends were 4 bases for V and 3 bases for J; bases not matched to a gene: 5.

The chain joins TRBV28 to TRBJ1-4; D may be TRBD1 (6 bases). CDR1 and CDR2 (germline): MDHEN, SYDVKM. V lost 2 bases and J lost 7, with 14 bases in between. The CDR3 is 15 residues long. CDR3 nucleotides: TGTGCCAGCAGTTTAGGGGGGGCAAGGGGTGAAAAACTGTTTTTT. It translates to CASSLGGARGEKLFF.

This clone occurred a few times. Different DNA sequences within this sample yield the same CDR3. The chain is built from TRBV5-1 and TRBJ2-1; TRBD1 matches at 7 bases. There are 15 residues in the CDR3. Unmatched junction bases numbered 4, after V lost 3 bases and J lost 1 base. Germline CDR1 is SGHRS and CDR2 is YFSETQ. The CDR3 DNA reads as TGCGCCAGCAGCTCTGGACAGGTGTCCTACAATGAGCAGTTCTTC. This translates into CASSSGQVSYNEQFF.

The chain is built from TRBV4-3 and TRBJ2-5; 9 bases fit TRBD1. The end of the DNA fits TRBJ2-7 better, so the J call may be wrong. The CDR3 extends over 14 amino acids. Germline V gives CDR1 LGHNA, CDR2 YSLEER. CDR3 sequence reads: CASSPRTGVYEQYF. Here the CDR3 DNA reads TGCGCCAGCAGCCCCAGGACAGGGGTATACGAGCAGTACTTC.

The chain employs TRBV25-1 and TRBJ1-2; maybe TRBD1 (5 bases). The CDR3 extends over 15 amino acids. CDR1 MGHDK and CDR2 SYGVNS come from the germline V gene. Trimming pared 5 bases from V and 3 bases from J, leaving 16 bases between. The CDR3 coding sequence is TGTGCCAGCAGTACTGAGTGGGGGGGGTACTATGGCTACACCTTC. Translated, it gives CASSTEWGGYYGYTF.

V usage is TRBV7-9 and J usage is TRBJ2-3; D perhaps matches TRBD1 (6 bases). This CDR3 has 16 amino acids. Trimming cost V 5 bases and J 4 bases, with 19 bases left between them. Germline CDR1 reads SEHNR; CDR2 reads FQNEAQ (reference sequence). The CDR3 sequence is CASSGSHRDISDTQYF. CDR3 DNA: TGTGCCAGCAGCGGAAGTCACCGGGACATCTCAGATACGCAGTATTTT. Full variable domain (rest looked up from reference TRBV7-9 and TRBJ2-3): DTGVSQNPRHKITKRGQNVTFRCDPISEHNRLYWYRQTLGQGPEFLTYFQNEAQLEKSRLLSDRFSAERPKGSFSTLEIQRTEQGDSAMYLCASSGSHRDISDTQYFGPGTRLTVL.